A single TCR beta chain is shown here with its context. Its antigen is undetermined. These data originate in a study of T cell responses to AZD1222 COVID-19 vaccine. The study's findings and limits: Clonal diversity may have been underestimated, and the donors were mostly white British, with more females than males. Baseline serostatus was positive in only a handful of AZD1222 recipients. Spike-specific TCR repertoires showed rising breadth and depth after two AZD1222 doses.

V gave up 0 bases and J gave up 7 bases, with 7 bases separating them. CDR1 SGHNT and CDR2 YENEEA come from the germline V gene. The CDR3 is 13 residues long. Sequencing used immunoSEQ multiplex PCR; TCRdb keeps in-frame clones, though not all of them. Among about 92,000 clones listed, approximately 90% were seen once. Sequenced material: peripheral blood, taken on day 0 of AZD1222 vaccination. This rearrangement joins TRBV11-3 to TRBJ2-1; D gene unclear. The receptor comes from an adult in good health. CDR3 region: CASSLDRFNEQFF. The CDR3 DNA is TGTGCCAGCAGCTTAGATCGTTTTAATGAGCAGTTCTTC. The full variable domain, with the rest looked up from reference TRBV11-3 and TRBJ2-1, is EAGVVQSPRYKIIEKKQPVAFWCNPISGHNTLYWYLQNLGQGPELLIRYENEEAVDDSQLPKDRFSAERLKGVDSTLKIQPAELGDSAVYLCASSLDRFNEQFFGPGTRLTVL.